A selection of T cell receptor beta chains follows, all from one sample in a study of shared clonotypes between healthy human individuals. Here immunoSEQ multiplex PCR was the method, and the copy in TCRdb shows in-frame clones only, minus some. Seen here are 950,000 to 1,100,000 clones, approximately 72% observed once, and the top ten hold 1.2% to 1.5%. Material: memory CD4+ T cells sorted from blood. The receptors were sampled from a man aged 18 to 30 in good health. Each CDR3 is given with its conserved first and last residue. The D gene is left open where the match is weak. Clone size is stated in some rows and not others, as once, few, many or a class when expanded.

v_gene: TRBV2
d_gene: TRBD1
len: 15
j_gene: TRBJ1-2
abundance: .
CDR3aa: CASSSDNRGLFGYTF
CDR3nt: TGTGCCAGCAGTTCCGACAACAGGGGGCTGTTTGGCTACACCTTC

v_gene: TRBV14
d_gene: .
len: 14
j_gene: TRBJ1-1
abundance: few
CDR3aa: CASSHLQAGTEAFF
CDR3nt: TGTGCCAGCAGCCACCTCCAGGCCGGCACTGAAGCTTTCTTT

v_gene: TRBV23-1
d_gene: .
len: 17
j_gene: TRBJ1-5
abundance: .
CDR3aa: CAGPAGTPFYSNQPQHF
CDR3nt: TGCGCCGGCCCCGCAGGGACACCCTTTTATAGCAATCAGCCCCAGCATTTT

v_gene: TRBV9
d_gene: .
len: 17
j_gene: TRBJ2-2
abundance: .
CDR3aa: CASSVVSSHHRTGELFF
CDR3nt: TGTGCCAGCAGCGTAGTTTCTTCCCACCATCGGACCGGGGAGCTGTTTTTT

v_gene: TRBV6-6
d_gene: .
len: 13
j_gene: TRBJ2-5
abundance: .
CDR3aa: CASSYIGGETQYF
CDR3nt: TGTGCCAGCAGTTACATTGGCGGGGAGACCCAGTACTTC

v_gene: TRBV5-1
d_gene: TRBD2
len: 16
j_gene: TRBJ2-5
abundance: .
CDR3aa: CASSPGASGGGETQYF
CDR3nt: TGCGCCAGCAGCCCCGGGGCTAGCGGGGGTGGAGAGACCCAGTACTTC

v_gene: TRBV6-1
d_gene: TRBD1
len: 13
j_gene: TRBJ1-2
abundance: .
CDR3aa: CASSPTPDRALTF
CDR3nt: TGTGCCAGCAGTCCAACCCCGGACAGGGCTTTGACCTTC

v_gene: TRBV6-1
d_gene: .
len: 15
j_gene: TRBJ1-1
abundance: .
CDR3aa: CASSEPGRGNTEAFF
CDR3nt: TGTGCCAGCAGTGAACCGGGAAGGGGGAACACTGAAGCTTTCTTT

v_gene: TRBV27
d_gene: .
len: 15
j_gene: TRBJ2-7
abundance: many
CDR3aa: CASSLSSRVPYEQYF
CDR3nt: TGTGCCAGCAGTTTATCTTCCAGGGTCCCCTACGAGCAGTACTTC

v_gene: TRBV28
d_gene: .
len: 13
j_gene: TRBJ2-4
abundance: .
CDR3aa: CASSLDSINIQYF
CDR3nt: TGTGCCAGCAGTTTGGACAGTATAAACATTCAGTACTTC